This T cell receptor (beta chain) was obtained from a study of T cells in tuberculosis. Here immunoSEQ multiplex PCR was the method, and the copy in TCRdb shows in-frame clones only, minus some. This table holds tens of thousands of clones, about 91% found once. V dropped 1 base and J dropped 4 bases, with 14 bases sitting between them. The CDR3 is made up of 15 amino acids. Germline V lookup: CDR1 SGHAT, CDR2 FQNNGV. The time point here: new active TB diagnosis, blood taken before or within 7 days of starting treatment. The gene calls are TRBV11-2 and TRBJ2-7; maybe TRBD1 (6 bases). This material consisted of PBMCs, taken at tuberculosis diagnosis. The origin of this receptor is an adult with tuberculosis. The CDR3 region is CASSLVTGSDYEQYF. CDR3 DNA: TGTGCCAGCAGCTTAGTAACAGGGTCTGATTACGAGCAGTACTTC.